This T cell receptor (beta chain) was captured in a study of blood T cells in healthy people across ages. The CDR3 runs to 15 residues. CDR1 is SGHRS and CDR2 is YFSETQ in the germline V gene. The V and J ends lost 4 bases and 2 bases respectively, with 15 bases between them. A second PCR of 7 to 11 cycles used a sample-barcoded 5' primer and a J-beta primer mix. TCRdb independently ran MiXCR on the 5' RACE reads; one entry per CDR3 protein. The sample contains some 860,000 distinct CDR3 sequences, 56% of which appear only once. The TCR was taken from a man in his forties or fifties in good health. The sequencing sample was made of blood. The rearrangement links TRBV5-1 to TRBJ1-1; D possibly corresponds to TRBD1 (6 bases). CDR3 nucleotides: TGCGCCAGCAGCCCGACACAGGGCGTAAACACTGAAGCTTTCTTT. Its translation: CASSPTQGVNTEAFF.